This is a list of T cell receptor beta chains from one sample in a study of regulatory T cells in long-lasting Graves disease. TCRdb re-called the multiplex PCR reads with MiXCR, one entry per CDR3 protein. The sample shows hundreds of thousands of distinct CDR3 sequences, under 25% of them seen only once. The sequences come from peripheral blood mononuclear cells (PBMCs), collected when the disease was refractory, from a patient treated with antithyroid drugs. These receptors were collected from a female donor with Graves disease. The CDR3 runs from the conserved cysteine through the conserved F or W. A D gene is named only where the DNA matches it firmly. Clone size is stated in some rows and not others, as once, few, many or a class when expanded.

TRBD1	many	TRBV13	TRBJ2-5	TGTGCCAGCAGCTTAGAAGGACAGGGACTGTCGGCCCAGTACTTC	CASSLEGQGLSAQYF
TRBD1	.	TRBV28	TRBJ1-4	TGTGCCAGCAGTTTTTTCCGGGACAGGGCCAATGAAAAACTGTTTTTT	CASSFFRDRANEKLFF
.	few	TRBV7-9	TRBJ2-7	TGTGCCAGCAGCCTAAATCCCTCCCAGGGTGGGTACGAGCAGTACTTC	CASSLNPSQGGYEQYF
.	many	TRBV11-2	TRBJ1-4	TGTGCCAGCAGGGGAGCTGAAAAACTGTTTTTT	CASRGAEKLFF
TRBD1	many	TRBV11-2	TRBJ1-2	TGTGCCAGCAGCGGACAGGCGTCCTATGGCTACACCTTC	CASSGQASYGYTF
.	many	TRBV3-1	TRBJ1-4	TGTGCCAGCAGCCAACCAATCGGTGAAAAACTGTTTTTT	CASSQPIGEKLFF
.	many	TRBV7-2	TRBJ1-2	TGTGCCAGCAGCTTAGCCTCGGGACGGCATACCTATGGCTACACCTTC	CASSLASGRHTYGYTF
TRBD1	many	TRBV11-3	TRBJ2-7	TGTGCCAGCAGCTCACCGGGACAGGGGGCGATGGGCGAGCAGTACTTC	CASSSPGQGAMGEQYF
.	.	TRBV6-1	TRBJ2-7	TGTGCCAGCAGAACTCAGGGCCACGAGCAGTACTTC	CASRTQGHEQYF
.	.	TRBV7-3	TRBJ2-7	TGTGCCAGCAGCTTACAAATGGGGGACGAGCAGTACTTC	CASSLQMGDEQYF
TRBD1	many	TRBV2	TRBJ2-5	TGTGCCAGCCAACAGGGGCCGGAGGAGACCCAGTACTTC	CASQQGPEETQYF
.	few	TRBV6-2/TRBV6-3	TRBJ2-5	TGTGCCAGCAGTTCCCCCGCCCAGGGCCAGTACTTC	CASSSPAQGQYF
TRBD2	few	TRBV19	TRBJ2-2	TGTGCCAGTAGTATCGGACTAGCGATTAGTGCGAACACCGGGGAGCTGTTTTTT	CASSIGLAISANTGELFF
.	many	TRBV19	TRBJ1-2	TGTGCCAGTAGTATGGGTGGATGGGGGGCCTCGGGCTACACCTTC	CASSMGGWGASGYTF
.	.	TRBV18	TRBJ2-1	TGTGCCAGCTCACCACGGGGGAGCGAAACAGGGCCTGAGCAGTTCTTC	CASSPRGSETGPEQFF
TRBD1	many	TRBV20-1	TRBJ2-5	TGCAGTGCACAAAACAGGGGTTCCCAAGAGACCCAGTACTTC	CSAQNRGSQETQYF
.	many	TRBV10-3	TRBJ1-1	TGTGCCATCAGTGCCTCAACTGGAAGGAACACTGAAGCTTTCTTT	CAISASTGRNTEAFF
TRBD1	many	TRBV15	TRBJ2-7	TGTGCCACCAGCATTGGGACAGGGGGAGGCTACGAGCAGTACTTC	CATSIGTGGGYEQYF
.	many	TRBV10-3	TRBJ1-2	TGTGCCATCAGCGGTAGGGATGAATATGGCTACACCTTC	CAISGRDEYGYTF
TRBD1	.	TRBV30	TRBJ1-1	TGTGCCTGGGCGGGACAGGGTTGGCCTGAAGCTTTCTTT	CAWAGQGWPEAFF
.	.	TRBV2	TRBJ2-3	TGTGCCAGCAGTGAATTTTTGACGGATCCGCAGTATTTT	CASSEFLTDPQYF
TRBD2	.	TRBV12-3/TRBV12-4	TRBJ2-1	TGTGCCAGCAGTACTAGCGGGGGTAAGAATGAGCAGTTCTTC	CASSTSGGKNEQFF